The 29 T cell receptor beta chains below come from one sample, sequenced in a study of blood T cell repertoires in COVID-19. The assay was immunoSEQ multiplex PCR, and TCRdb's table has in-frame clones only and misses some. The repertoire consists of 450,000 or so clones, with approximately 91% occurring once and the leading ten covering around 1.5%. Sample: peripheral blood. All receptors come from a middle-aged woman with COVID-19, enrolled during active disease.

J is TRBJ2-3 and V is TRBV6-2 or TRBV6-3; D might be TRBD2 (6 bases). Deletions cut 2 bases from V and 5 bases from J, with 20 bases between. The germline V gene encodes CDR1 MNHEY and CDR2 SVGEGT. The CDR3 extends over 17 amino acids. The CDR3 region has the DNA TGTGCCAGCAGTTACCCCCGTAGCGGACAAAGGCGAGATACGCAGTATTTT. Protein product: CASSYPRSGQRRDTQYF.

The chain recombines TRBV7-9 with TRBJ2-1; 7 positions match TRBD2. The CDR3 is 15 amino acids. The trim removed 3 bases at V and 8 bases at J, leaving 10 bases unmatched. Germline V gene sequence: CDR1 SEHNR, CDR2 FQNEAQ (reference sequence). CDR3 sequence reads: CASSLGGSPPHEQFF. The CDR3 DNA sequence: TGTGCCAGCAGCTTGGGCGGGAGCCCGCCCCATGAGCAGTTCTTC.

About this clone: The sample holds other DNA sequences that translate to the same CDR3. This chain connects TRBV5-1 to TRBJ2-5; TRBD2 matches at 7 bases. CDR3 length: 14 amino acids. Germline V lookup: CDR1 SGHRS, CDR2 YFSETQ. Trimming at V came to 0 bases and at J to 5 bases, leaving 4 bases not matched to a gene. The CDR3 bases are TGCGCCAGCAGCTTGGTTCAGGGAGGGGAGACCCAGTACTTC. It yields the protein CASSLVQGGETQYF.

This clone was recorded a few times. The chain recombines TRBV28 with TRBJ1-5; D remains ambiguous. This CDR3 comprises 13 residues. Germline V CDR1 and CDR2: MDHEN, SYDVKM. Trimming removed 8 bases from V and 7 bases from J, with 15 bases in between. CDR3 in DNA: TGTGCCAGCTTCCCCCGGAGCTTCCAGCCCCAGCATTTT. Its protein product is CASFPRSFQPQHF.

For the CDR3, the DNA is TGTGCCAGCACGGGGGGGACAGGGGAGGATCACTATGGCTACACCTTC. Protein product: CASTGGTGEDHYGYTF. The chain joins TRBV2 to TRBJ1-2; 10 nucleotides match TRBD1. Trimming cost V 7 bases and J 3 bases; bases outside gene matches: 11. Per the germline V gene, CDR1 is SNHLY and CDR2 is FYNNEI. The CDR3 consists of 16 residues.

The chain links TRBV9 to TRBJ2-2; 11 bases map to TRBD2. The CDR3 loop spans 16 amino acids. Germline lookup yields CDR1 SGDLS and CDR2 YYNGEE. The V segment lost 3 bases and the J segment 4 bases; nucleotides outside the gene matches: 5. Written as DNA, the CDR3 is TGTGCCAGCAGCGCCAGACTAGCGGGGAGCACCGGGGAGCTGTTTTTT. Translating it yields CASSARLAGSTGELFF.

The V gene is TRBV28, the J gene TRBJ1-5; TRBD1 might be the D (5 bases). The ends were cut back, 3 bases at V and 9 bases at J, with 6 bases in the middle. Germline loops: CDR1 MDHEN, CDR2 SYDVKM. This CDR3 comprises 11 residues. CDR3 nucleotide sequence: TGTGCCAGCAGTTTGGGGGGGCCCCAGCATTTT. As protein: CASSLGGPQHF. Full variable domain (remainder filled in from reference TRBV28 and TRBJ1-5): DVKVTQSSRYLVKRTGEKVFLECVQDMDHENMFWYRQDPGLGLRLIYFSYDVKMKEKGDIPEGYSVSREKKERFSLILESASTNQTSMYLCASSLGGPQHFGDGTRLSIL.

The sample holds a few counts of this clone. The DNA for the CDR3 is TGTGCCAGCAGCTTAAAGACCCCAGCGCTTCACAATGAGCAGTTCTTC. As protein: CASSLKTPALHNEQFF. The chain employs TRBV7-8 and TRBJ2-1; no reliable D call. V was clipped by 2 bases and J by 5 bases, with 16 bases between them. Germline V lookup: CDR1 SGHVS, CDR2 FQNEAQ. The CDR3 spans 16 residues.

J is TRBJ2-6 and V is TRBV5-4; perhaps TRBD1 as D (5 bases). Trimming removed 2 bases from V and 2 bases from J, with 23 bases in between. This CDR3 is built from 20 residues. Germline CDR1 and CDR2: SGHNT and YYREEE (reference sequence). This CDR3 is CASSLGVIRAPVAGANVLTF. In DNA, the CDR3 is TGTGCCAGCAGCTTAGGGGTGATTCGGGCGCCGGTCGCTGGGGCCAACGTCCTGACTTTC.

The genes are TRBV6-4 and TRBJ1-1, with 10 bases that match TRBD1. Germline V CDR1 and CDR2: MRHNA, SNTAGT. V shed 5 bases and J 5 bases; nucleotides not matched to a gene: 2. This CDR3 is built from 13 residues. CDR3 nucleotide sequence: TGTGCCAGCAGTCCGGACAGGGGGACTGAAGCTTTCTTT. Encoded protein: CASSPDRGTEAFF.

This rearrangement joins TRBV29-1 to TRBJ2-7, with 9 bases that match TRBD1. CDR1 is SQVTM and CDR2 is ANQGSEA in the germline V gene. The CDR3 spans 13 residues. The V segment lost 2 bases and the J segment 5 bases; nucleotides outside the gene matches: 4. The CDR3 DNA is TGCAGCGTTGAACGTGGGACAGGGAACGAGCAGTACTTC. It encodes CSVERGTGNEQYF.

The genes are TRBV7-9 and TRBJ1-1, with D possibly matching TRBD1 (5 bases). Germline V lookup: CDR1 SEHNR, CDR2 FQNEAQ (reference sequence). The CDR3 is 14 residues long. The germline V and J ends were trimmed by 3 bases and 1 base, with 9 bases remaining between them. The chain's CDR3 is CASSLGLANTEAFF. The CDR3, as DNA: TGTGCCAGCAGCTTGGGACTTGCGAACACTGAAGCTTTCTTT.

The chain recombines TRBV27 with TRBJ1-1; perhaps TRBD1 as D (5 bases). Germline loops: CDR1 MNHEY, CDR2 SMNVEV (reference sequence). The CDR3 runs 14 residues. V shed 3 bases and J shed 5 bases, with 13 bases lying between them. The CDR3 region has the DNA TGTGCCAGCAGTTTGTTTGCAGGGATGACTGAAGCTTTCTTT. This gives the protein CASSLFAGMTEAFF.

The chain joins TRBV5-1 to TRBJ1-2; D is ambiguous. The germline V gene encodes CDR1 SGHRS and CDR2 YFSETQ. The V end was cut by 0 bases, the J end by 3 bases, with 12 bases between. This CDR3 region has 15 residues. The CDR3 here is CASSLGAGGDYGYTF. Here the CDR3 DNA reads TGCGCCAGCAGCTTGGGAGCCGGCGGGGACTATGGCTACACCTTC.

CDR3 sequence (DNA): TGTGCCAGCAGTGCTTCGACAGGACATATCTCCTACGAGCAGTACTTC. It codes for CASSASTGHISYEQYF. The chain carries TRBV27 and TRBJ2-7; D is perhaps TRBD1 (6 bases). This CDR3 comprises 16 residues. V was trimmed by 5 bases and J by 0 bases, leaving 17 bases between them. Germline V gene data show CDR1 as MNHEY and CDR2 as SMNVEV (reference sequence).

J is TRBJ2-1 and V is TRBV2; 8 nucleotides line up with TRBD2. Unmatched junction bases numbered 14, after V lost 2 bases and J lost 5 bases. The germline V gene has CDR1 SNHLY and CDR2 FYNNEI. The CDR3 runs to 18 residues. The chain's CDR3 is CASSERRSGAGENNEQFF. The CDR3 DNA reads TGTGCCAGCAGTGAACGCAGATCTGGAGCGGGAGAAAACAATGAGCAGTTCTTC.

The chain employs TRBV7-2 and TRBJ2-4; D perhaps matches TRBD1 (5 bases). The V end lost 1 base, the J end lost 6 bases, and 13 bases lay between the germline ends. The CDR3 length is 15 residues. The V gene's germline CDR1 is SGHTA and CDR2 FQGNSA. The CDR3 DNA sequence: TGTGCCAGCAGCTTAGAGACAGCCCTAATAAACATTCAGTACTTC. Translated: CASSLETALINIQYF.

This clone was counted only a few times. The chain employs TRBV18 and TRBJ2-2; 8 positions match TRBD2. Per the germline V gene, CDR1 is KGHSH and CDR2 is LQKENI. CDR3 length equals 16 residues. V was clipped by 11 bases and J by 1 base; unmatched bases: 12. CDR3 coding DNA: TGTGCCGCCACACCTCTCGCGGGAGGGAACACCGGGGAGCTGTTTTTT. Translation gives CAATPLAGGNTGELFF. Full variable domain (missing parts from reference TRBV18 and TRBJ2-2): NAGVMQNPRHLVRRRGQEARLRCSPMKGHSHVYWYRQLPEEGLKFMVYLQKENIIDESGMPKERFSAEFPKEGPSILRIQQVVRGDSAAYFCAATPLAGGNTGELFFGEGSRLTVL.

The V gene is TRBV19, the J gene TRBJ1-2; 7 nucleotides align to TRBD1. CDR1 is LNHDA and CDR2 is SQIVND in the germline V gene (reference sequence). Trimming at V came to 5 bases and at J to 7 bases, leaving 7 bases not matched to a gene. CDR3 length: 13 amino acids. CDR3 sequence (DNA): TGTGCCAGTAGTTCAACAGGGGACACTGGCTACACCTTC. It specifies CASSSTGDTGYTF. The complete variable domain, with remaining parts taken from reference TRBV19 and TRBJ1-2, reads DGGITQSPKYLFRKEGQNVTLSCEQNLNHDAMYWYRQDPGQGLRLIYYSQIVNDFQKGDIAEGYSVSREKKESFPLTVTSAQKNPTAFYLCASSSTGDTGYTFGSGTRLTVV.

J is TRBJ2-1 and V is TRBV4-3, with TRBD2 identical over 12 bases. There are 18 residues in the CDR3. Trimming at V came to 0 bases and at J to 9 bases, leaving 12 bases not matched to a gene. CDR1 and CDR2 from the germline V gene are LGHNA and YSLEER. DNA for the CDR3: TGCGCCAGCAGCCAAGATCCGGGACTAGCGGGCCAATACGGTGAGCAGTTCTTC. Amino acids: CASSQDPGLAGQYGEQFF.

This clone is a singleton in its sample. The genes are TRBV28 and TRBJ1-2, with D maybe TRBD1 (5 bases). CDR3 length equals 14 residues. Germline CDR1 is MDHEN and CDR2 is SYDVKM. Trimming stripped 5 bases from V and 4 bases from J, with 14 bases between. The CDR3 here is CASSPQGGVYGYTF. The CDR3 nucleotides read TGTGCCAGCAGTCCTCAGGGAGGGGTCTATGGCTACACCTTC.

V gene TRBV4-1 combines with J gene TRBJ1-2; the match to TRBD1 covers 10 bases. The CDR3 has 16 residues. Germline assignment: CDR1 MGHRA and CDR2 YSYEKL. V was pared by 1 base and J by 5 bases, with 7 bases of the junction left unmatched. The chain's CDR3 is CASSQVLGTGAYGYTF. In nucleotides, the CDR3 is TGCGCCAGCAGCCAAGTATTAGGGACAGGGGCTTATGGCTACACCTTC.

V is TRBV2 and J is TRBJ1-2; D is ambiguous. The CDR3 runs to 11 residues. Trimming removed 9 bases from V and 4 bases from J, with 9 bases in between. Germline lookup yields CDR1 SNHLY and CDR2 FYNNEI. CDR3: CASTPGYGYTF. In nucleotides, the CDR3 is TGTGCCAGTACGCCCGGCTATGGCTACACCTTC.

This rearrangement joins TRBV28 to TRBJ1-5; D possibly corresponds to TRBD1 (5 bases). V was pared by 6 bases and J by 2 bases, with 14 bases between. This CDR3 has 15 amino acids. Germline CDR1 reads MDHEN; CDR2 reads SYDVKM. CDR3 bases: TGTGCCAGCAGAGACAGATTGAGCCGCAATCAGCCCCAGCATTTT. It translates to CASRDRLSRNQPQHF. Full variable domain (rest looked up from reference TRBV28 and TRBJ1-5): DVKVTQSSRYLVKRTGEKVFLECVQDMDHENMFWYRQDPGLGLRLIYFSYDVKMKEKGDIPEGYSVSREKKERFSLILESASTNQTSMYLCASRDRLSRNQPQHFGDGTRLSIL.

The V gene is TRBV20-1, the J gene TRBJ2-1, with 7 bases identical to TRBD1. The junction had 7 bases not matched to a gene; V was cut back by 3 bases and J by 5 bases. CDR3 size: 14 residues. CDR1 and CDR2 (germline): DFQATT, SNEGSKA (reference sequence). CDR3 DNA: TGCAGTGCTAGTTACGAGGGGGCGAACAATGAGCAGTTCTTC. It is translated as CSASYEGANNEQFF.

The CDR3 sequence is CASSSVLAGKTYEQYF. CDR3 sequence (DNA): TGCGCCAGCAGCTCCGTACTAGCGGGAAAAACCTACGAGCAGTACTTC. This chain connects TRBV5-1 to TRBJ2-7, with 10 nucleotides matching TRBD2. V dropped 3 bases and J dropped 2; count of bases not matched to a gene: 8. Germline CDR1 is SGHRS and CDR2 is YFSETQ. This CDR3 region has 16 residues.

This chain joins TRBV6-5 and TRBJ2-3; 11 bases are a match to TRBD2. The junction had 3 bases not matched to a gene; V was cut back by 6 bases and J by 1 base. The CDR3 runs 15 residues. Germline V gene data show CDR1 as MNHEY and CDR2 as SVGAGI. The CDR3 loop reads CASSLLAGGTDTQYF. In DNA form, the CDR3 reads TGTGCCAGCAGCCTACTAGCGGGAGGCACAGATACGCAGTATTTT.

CDR3 bases: TGTGCCAGCAGTTTATGGGGGACAGCTAATGAAAAACTGTTTTTT. As protein: CASSLWGTANEKLFF. The J gene is TRBJ1-4, the V gene TRBV28; 7 positions match TRBD1. CDR1 and CDR2 (germline): MDHEN, SYDVKM. Trimming at V came to 0 bases and at J to 3 bases, leaving 1 base not matched to a gene. The CDR3 length is 15 residues.

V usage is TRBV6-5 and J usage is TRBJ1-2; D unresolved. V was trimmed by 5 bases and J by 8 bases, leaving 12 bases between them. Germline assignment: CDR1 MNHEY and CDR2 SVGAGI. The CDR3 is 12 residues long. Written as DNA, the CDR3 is TGTGCCAGCAGTACTCGGGGTAGGGGCTACACCTTC. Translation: CASSTRGRGYTF.